These T cell receptor beta chains were read from a single sample in a study of cytomegalovirus exposure and HLA in healthy donors. Clones were sequenced by immunoSEQ multiplex PCR, and TCRdb holds only the in-frame ones, with some missing. The sample consists of about 150,000 clones, around 83% of them appearing once. Material: PBMCs. These receptors were taken from a woman aged 50 to 60 in good health and CMV-seropositive. The CDR3 runs from the conserved cysteine through the conserved F or W. The D gene is left open where the match is weak. Only part of the rows carry a size: once, few, many, or a class if the clone is expanded.

CDR3aa,CDR3nt,len,j_gene,v_gene,abundance,d_gene
CASSLFGRGSSDSPLHF,TGTGCCAGCAGTTTATTTGGTAGGGGAAGTAGTGATTCACCCCTCCACTTT,17,TRBJ1-6,TRBV28,.,.
CASSISGDYEQYF,TGTGCCAGTAGTATTTCGGGAGACTACGAGCAGTACTTC,13,TRBJ2-7,TRBV19,once,.
CASSWASYGYTF,TGTGCCAGCAGTTGGGCCTCCTATGGCTACACCTTC,12,TRBJ1-2,TRBV28,once,.
CASSPVDRAGGYTF,TGTGCCAGCAGTCCCGTCGACAGGGCGGGTGGCTACACCTTC,14,TRBJ1-2,TRBV28,.,TRBD1
CASSYCRSTDTQYF,TGTGCCAGCAGTTACTGCAGGAGCACAGATACGCAGTATTTT,14,TRBJ2-3,TRBV6-5,.,.
CSSSPASGRYNEQFF,TGTTCCAGCAGCCCGGCCAGCGGGAGGTACAATGAGCAGTTCTTC,15,TRBJ2-1,TRBV7-3,once,TRBD2
CSALLDRVYGYTF,TGCAGCGCTCTACTGGACAGGGTCTATGGCTACACCTTC,13,TRBJ1-2,TRBV29-1,.,TRBD1
CSVEVGRGTEAFF,TGCAGCGTTGAAGTAGGGAGGGGGACTGAAGCTTTCTTT,13,TRBJ1-1,TRBV29-1,.,.
CASSFSQGNTEAFF,TGTGCCAGCAGCTTCTCACAGGGTAACACTGAAGCTTTCTTT,14,TRBJ1-1,TRBV7-9,few,.
CASSLAGSSYEQYF,TGTGCCAGCAGCCTAGCGGGGAGCTCCTACGAGCAGTACTTC,14,TRBJ2-7,TRBV6-5,once,TRBD2
CASSFLGTSGTYEQYF,TGTGCCAGCAGCTTCCTCGGGACTAGCGGTACCTACGAGCAGTACTTC,16,TRBJ2-7,TRBV11-1,.,TRBD2
CASSDRPNTGELFF,TGCGCCAGCAGCGACAGGCCGAACACCGGGGAGCTGTTTTTT,14,TRBJ2-2,TRBV5-1,.,.
CASSLAGTRTYEQYF,TGTGCCAGCAGCTTGGCCGGGACTAGAACCTACGAGCAGTACTTC,15,TRBJ2-7,TRBV5-4,.,TRBD2